These 14 T cell receptor beta chains came from one sample sequenced in a study of blood T cell repertoires in COVID-19. Only in-frame clones appear in the TCRdb table, and some are missing; sequencing was by immunoSEQ multiplex PCR. In the table there are a few hundred thousand clones, approximately 88% of which are singletons. Input material: PBMCs or T cells enriched from blood (not recorded which). These receptors originate from a man younger than 45 who had recovered from COVID-19.

The chain carries TRBV9 and TRBJ2-5; 13 nucleotides agree with TRBD2. This CDR3 contains 20 residues. V lost 4 bases and J lost 7; bases outside the gene matches: 22. From germline, CDR1 is SGDLS and CDR2 YYNGEE. As DNA, the CDR3 is TGTGCCAGCAGCACCCCCCTTGGACTAGCGGGAGATTCATCAAGAGGGACCCAGTACTTC. Protein: CASSTPLGLAGDSSRGTQYF. Drawing the rest from reference TRBV9 and TRBJ2-5, the complete variable domain is DSGVTQTPKHLITATGQRVTLRCSPRSGDLSVYWYQQSLDQGLQFLIQYYNGEERAKGNILERFSAQQFPDLHSELNLSSLELGDSALYFCASSTPLGLAGDSSRGTQYFGPGTRLLVL.

This chain connects TRBV5-1 to TRBJ1-6; 7 bases are shared with TRBD1. This CDR3 is 14 amino acids long. Per the germline V gene, CDR1 is SGHRS and CDR2 is YFSETQ. The J segment lost 7 bases and the V segment lost 2 bases, leaving 3 bases of the junction unmatched. CDR3 DNA: TGCGCCAGCAGCTTTTGGGACAGAAATTCACCCCTCCACTTT. It encodes CASSFWDRNSPLHF.

For this clone: Distinct nucleotide sequences in the sample also encode this CDR3. The V and J genes are TRBV3-1 (or the pseudogene TRBV3-2) and TRBJ1-1; no reliable D call. CDR3 length: 13 residues. Trimming cost V 1 base and J 1 base, with 4 bases left between them. Per the germline V gene, CDR1 is LGHDT and CDR2 is YNNKEL (reference sequence). CDR3 in amino acids: CASSQGQNTEAFF. CDR3 DNA sequence: TGTGCCAGCAGCCAAGGACAGAACACTGAAGCTTTCTTT.

This chain connects TRBV6-5 to TRBJ1-1; D unclear. V was clipped by 7 bases and J by 1 base, with 4 bases between them. From germline, CDR1 is MNHEY and CDR2 SVGAGI. This CDR3 has 11 amino acids. CDR3: CASIKNTEAFF. The CDR3 bases are TGTGCCAGCATTAAGAACACTGAAGCTTTCTTT.

This chain joins TRBV7-9 and TRBJ2-3; tentatively, D is TRBD1 (6 bases). Germline V gene sequence: CDR1 SEHNR, CDR2 FQNEAQ (reference sequence). The CDR3 length is 14 residues. DNA for the CDR3: TGTGCGCTAATGGGACATGGCGTAGCAGATACGCAGTATTTT. It specifies CALMGHGVADTQYF. Full variable domain (missing parts from reference TRBV7-9 and TRBJ2-3): DTGVSQNPRHKITKRGQNVTFRCDPISEHNRLYWYRQTLGQGPEFLTYFQNEAQLEKSRLLSDRFSAERPKGSFSTLEIQRTEQGDSAMYLCALMGHGVADTQYFGPGTRLTVL.

The V gene is TRBV7-6, the J gene TRBJ2-3; TRBD2 aligns across 13 bases. V was pared by 5 bases and J by 0 bases, with 8 bases of the junction left unmatched. The V gene's germline CDR1 is SGHVS and CDR2 FNYEAQ. This CDR3 has 18 residues. CDR3 nucleotide sequence: TGTGCCAGCAGCAGACTAGCGGGGGGCCTGTCTAGCACAGATACGCAGTATTTT. Translating it yields CASSRLAGGLSSTDTQYF.

The chain is built from TRBV7-2 and TRBJ2-1; 8 positions match TRBD2. V dropped 5 bases and J dropped 9; count of bases not matched to a gene: 12. Germline lookup yields CDR1 SGHTA and CDR2 FQGNSA. The CDR3 contains 15 residues. This chain's CDR3 is CASSAARGGRAEQFF. The CDR3, as DNA: TGTGCCAGCAGCGCAGCTCGGGGGGGGCGGGCTGAGCAGTTCTTC.

The rearrangement links TRBV14 to TRBJ2-5, with 11 bases fitting TRBD2. Germline CDR1 reads SGHDN; CDR2 reads FVKESK. The CDR3 has 15 residues. Trimming at V came to 6 bases and at J to 7 bases, leaving 10 bases not matched to a gene. The DNA for the CDR3 is TGTGCCAGCAGTCGTCTAGCGGGGGGTCTAGGGACCCAGTACTTC. Residues: CASSRLAGGLGTQYF.

V and J are TRBV5-1 and TRBJ1-1; tentative D call: TRBD1 (6 bases). The V end lost 3 bases, the J end lost 5 bases, and 11 bases lay between the germline ends. CDR1 is SGHRS and CDR2 is YFSETQ in the germline V gene. This CDR3 has 13 amino acids. The CDR3 bases are TGCGCCAGCAGCTCAGGGGTGGAGACTGAAGCTTTCTTT. It translates to CASSSGVETEAFF.

This clone has just one count. The V call is TRBV7-9, the J call TRBJ1-6, with D hard to call. CDR1 SEHNR and CDR2 FQNEAQ come from the germline V gene (reference sequence). The CDR3 length is 13 residues. V lost 5 bases and J lost 8, with 10 bases in between. The CDR3 nucleotides are TGTGCCAGCAGCACTAGCGGGGATTCACCCCTCCACTTT. Translated: CASSTSGDSPLHF.

The chain employs TRBV23-1 and TRBJ2-2, with D possibly matching TRBD2 (5 bases). TRBV23-1 belongs to the ORF category, with a function that is uncertain. The V gene lost 0 bases and the J gene lost 0 bases, with 8 bases spanning the gap. The CDR3 has 16 amino acids. The CDR3 nucleotides are TGCGCCAGCAGTCAATCCGGAGGCCCGAACACCGGGGAGCTGTTTTTT. Protein sequence: CASSQSGGPNTGELFF.

The gene calls are TRBV7-9 and TRBJ1-1; TRBD1 matches at 7 bases. With V trimmed by 5 bases and J by 8 bases, 17 bases remained unmatched. Germline V gene sequence: CDR1 SEHNR, CDR2 FQNEAQ (reference sequence). CDR3 size: 16 residues. The CDR3 DNA reads TGTGCCAGCAGCAGAACCGGGACAGTGACACCAGGGGAAGCTTTCTTT. This codes for CASSRTGTVTPGEAFF.

The chain has TRBV5-1 and TRBJ2-7, with D perhaps matching TRBD1 (7 bases). This CDR3 is built from 13 residues. Germline lookup yields CDR1 SGHRS and CDR2 YFSETQ. V was pared by 4 bases and J by 4 bases, with 12 bases between. The CDR3: CASSETGRYEQYF. In DNA form, the CDR3 reads TGCGCCAGCAGCGAGACAGGGAGGTACGAGCAGTACTTC.

The genes are TRBV28 and TRBJ2-7; 7 positions match TRBD1. After removal of 8 bases from V and 2 bases from J, the junction contained 6 bases not matched to a gene. From germline, CDR1 is MDHEN and CDR2 SYDVKM. This CDR3 comprises 13 residues. CDR3 bases: TGTGCCAGCCTCGGGACAGTGACCTACGAGCAGTACTTC. This encodes CASLGTVTYEQYF.